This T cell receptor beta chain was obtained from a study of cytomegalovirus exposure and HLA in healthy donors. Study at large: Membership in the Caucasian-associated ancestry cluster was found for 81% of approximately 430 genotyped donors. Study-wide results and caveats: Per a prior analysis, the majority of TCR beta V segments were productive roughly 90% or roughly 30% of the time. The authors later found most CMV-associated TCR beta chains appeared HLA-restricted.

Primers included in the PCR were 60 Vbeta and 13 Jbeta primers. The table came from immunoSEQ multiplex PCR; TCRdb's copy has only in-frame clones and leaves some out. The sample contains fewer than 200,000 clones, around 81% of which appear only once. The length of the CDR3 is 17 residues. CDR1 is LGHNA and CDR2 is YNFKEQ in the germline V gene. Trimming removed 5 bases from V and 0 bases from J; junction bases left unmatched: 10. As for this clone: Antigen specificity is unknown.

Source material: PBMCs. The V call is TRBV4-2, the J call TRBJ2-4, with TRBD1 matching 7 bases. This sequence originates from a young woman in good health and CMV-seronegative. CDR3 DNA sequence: TGTGCCAGCAGCGCACGGGACAGCCCTATAGCCAAAAACATTCAGTACTTC. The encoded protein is CASSARDSPIAKNIQYF.